The 8 T cell receptor beta chains in this list originate from one sample, sequenced in a study of control samples from healthy donors and cancer patients. TCRdb's table, derived via immunoSEQ multiplex PCR, lists solely in-frame clones and lacks some. The sample contains about 86,000 clones, around nine tenths of which appear only once. The source material was PBMCs. The receptors were gathered from a woman aged 45-59 years with colorectal cancer.

The chain has TRBV6-5 and TRBJ2-5, with 9 bases aligning to TRBD2. CDR1 is MNHEY, CDR2 SVGAGI, per germline. Unmatched junction bases numbered 8, after V lost 4 bases and J lost 5 bases. The CDR3 spans 15 residues. The CDR3 spells CASSFLSAGGETQYF. CDR3 nucleotide sequence: TGTGCCAGCAGTTTCTTGTCCGCGGGAGGGGAGACCCAGTACTTC.

Written as DNA, the CDR3 is TGTGCCAGCAGCCAGACAGGGTCCGGCTACACCTTC. This codes for CASSQTGSGYTF. The chain links TRBV5-4 to TRBJ1-2; the match to TRBD1 covers 7 bases. There are 12 residues in the CDR3. Germline V gene sequence: CDR1 SGHNT, CDR2 YYREEE (reference sequence). Trimming cost V 4 bases and J 8 bases; bases outside gene matches: 5.

The chain carries TRBV7-2 and TRBJ1-6, with D perhaps matching TRBD1 (5 bases). Germline V CDR1 and CDR2: SGHTA, FQGNSA. Deletions cut 0 bases from V and 5 bases from J, with 14 bases between. The CDR3 runs to 17 residues. The CDR3 spells CASSLAGRAANNSPLHF. CDR3 DNA sequence: TGTGCCAGCAGCTTAGCCGGCAGGGCGGCTAATAATTCACCCCTCCACTTT.

This rearrangement joins TRBV3-1 (or the pseudogene TRBV3-2) to TRBJ1-6, with a weak D call TRBD1 (5 bases). Trimming shortened V by 1 base and J by 7 bases, and 8 bases separated the two germline ends. CDR3 length: 14 residues. The germline gives CDR1 LGHDT, CDR2 YNNKEL (reference sequence). CDR3 sequence (DNA): TGTGCCAGCAGCCAAGGGGGGGACAATTCACCCCTCCACTTT. Translating it yields CASSQGGDNSPLHF.

The V gene is TRBV10-1, the J gene TRBJ2-2; 8 positions agree with TRBD1. After removal of 4 bases from V and 3 bases from J, the junction contained 4 bases not matched to a gene. Looked up from germline, CDR1 is WNHNN and CDR2 is SYGVQD (reference sequence). This CDR3 is 15 amino acids long. CDR3 nucleotide sequence: TGCGCCAGCAGTGCAGGGGGCGCCGACACCGGGGAGCTGTTTTTT. Translating gives CASSAGGADTGELFF.

This chain connects TRBV19 to TRBJ2-3; TRBD2 matches at 14 bases. In germline, CDR1 is LNHDA, CDR2 SQIVND (reference sequence). V lost 10 bases to trimming and J lost 5 bases; unmatched junction nucleotides: 11. This CDR3 spans 16 amino acids. CDR3 DNA: TGTGCCACCCGGACTAGCGGGGGGCTCATTGGAGATACGCAGTATTTT. Translation gives CATRTSGGLIGDTQYF. The complete variable domain, with remaining parts taken from reference TRBV19 and TRBJ2-3, reads DGGITQSPKYLFRKEGQNVTLSCEQNLNHDAMYWYRQDPGQGLRLIYYSQIVNDFQKGDIAEGYSVSREKKESFPLTVTSAQKNPTAFYLCATRTSGGLIGDTQYFGPGTRLTVL.

The gene calls are TRBV2 and TRBJ1-2, with D possibly matching TRBD1 (6 bases). The germline CDR1 and CDR2 sequences are SNHLY and FYNNEI. With 1 base removed from V and 3 bases from J, the gap between germline ends came to 27 bases. The CDR3 is made up of 20 amino acids. CDR3 protein: CASSEEGRRQAAFTHYGYTF. CDR3 bases: TGTGCCAGCAGTGAAGAAGGCCGAAGACAGGCGGCGTTCACCCACTATGGCTACACCTTC.

This clone was recorded once. This chain connects TRBV5-1 to TRBJ2-1; TRBD1 matches 8 bases. The V gene's germline CDR1 is SGHRS and CDR2 YFSETQ. The V and J ends lost 0 bases and 4 bases, in that order; junction bases with no gene match: 3. The CDR3 loop spans 15 amino acids. This CDR3 reads CASSLVDRDYNEQFF. DNA for the CDR3: TGCGCCAGCAGCTTGGTGGACAGGGATTACAATGAGCAGTTCTTC.